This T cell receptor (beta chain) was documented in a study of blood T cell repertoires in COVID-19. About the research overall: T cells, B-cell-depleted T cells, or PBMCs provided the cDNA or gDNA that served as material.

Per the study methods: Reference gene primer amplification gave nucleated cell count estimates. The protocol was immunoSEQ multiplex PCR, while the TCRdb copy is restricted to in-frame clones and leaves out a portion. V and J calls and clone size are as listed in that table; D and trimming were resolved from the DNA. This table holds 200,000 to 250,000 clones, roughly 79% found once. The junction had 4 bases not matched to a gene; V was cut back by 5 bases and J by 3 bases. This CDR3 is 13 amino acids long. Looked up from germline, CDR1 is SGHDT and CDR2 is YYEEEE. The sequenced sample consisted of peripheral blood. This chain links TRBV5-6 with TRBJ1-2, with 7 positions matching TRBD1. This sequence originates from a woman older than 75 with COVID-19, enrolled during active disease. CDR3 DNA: TGTGCCAGCAGAACCAGGGGGGACTATGGCTACACCTTC. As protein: CASRTRGDYGYTF.